This T cell receptor beta chain comes out of a study of a mutant IDH1 vaccine in newly diagnosed glioma. Produced via immunoSEQ multiplex PCR; TCRdb's table is partial and in-frame only. The repertoire includes 55,000 or so clones, 80% of them detected once, and 6.2% sits in the top ten. Stated time point: week 23, last vaccination. A single vaccine dose contained 300 ug of mutant IDH1 20-mer peptide, and topical imiquimod was used with it. The CDR3 contains 13 residues. CDR1 and CDR2 (germline): SGHAT, FQNNGV. V lost 3 bases, J lost 3 bases, and 8 bases lay in between. Note on this clone: Its specificity is unknown.

This TCR was recovered from a middle-aged man with glioma. The specimen was PBMCs, collected from a glioma patient whose treatment included an IDH1 peptide vaccine. V gene TRBV11-2 combines with J gene TRBJ2-5; possibly TRBD2 for D (6 bases). In DNA, the CDR3 is TGTGCCAGCAGCTTCACGGGGGAAGAGACCCAGTACTTC. It is translated as CASSFTGEETQYF.